These 3 T cell receptor beta chains originate from one sample sequenced in a study of prognosis after radiotherapy for stage I lung cancer. Researchers used two-round multiplex PCR to amplify TCR beta CDR3 starting from genomic DNA. Primers specific to each TRBV and TRBJ gene drove first-round PCR. TCRdb re-derived calls from the multiplex PCR reads in MiXCR, one entry per CDR3 protein. Of some 34,000 distinct CDR3 sequences detected, 30% to 35% appear once; the ten largest clones hold approximately 15%. The specimen was PBMCs, collected before or after stereotactic body radiation therapy (not recorded which). The receptors were sampled from a donor at least 50 years old with non-small cell lung cancer.

Remarks on this clonotype: A read error is possible here, since a much larger clone lies one base away. The chain combines TRBV19 with TRBJ2-1, with TRBD1 matching over 12 bases. The CDR3 runs to 15 residues. The germline gives CDR1 LNHDA, CDR2 SQIVND (reference sequence). DNA for the CDR3: TGTGTCAGTAGTCTCGGGACAGGGGGCAAAAATGAGCAGTTCTTC. Protein: CVSSLGTGGKNEQFF.

This clonotype was counted at least ten times. The chain has TRBV30 and TRBJ1-1; D not resolved. Looked up from germline, CDR1 is GTSNPN and CDR2 is SVGIG (reference sequence). The V end lost 1 base, the J end lost 1 base, and 10 bases lay between the germline ends. CDR3 length: 14 residues. The CDR3 DNA sequence: TGTGCCTGGAGTGGTGGGGTGGGGAACACTGAAGCTTTCTTT. This codes for CAWSGGVGNTEAFF.

This clonotype was found many times. The rearrangement joins TRBV5-1 to TRBJ1-2, with D unclear. The germline V and J ends were trimmed by 2 bases and 0 bases, with 8 bases remaining between them. The CDR3 consists of 14 residues. Germline V lookup: CDR1 SGHRS, CDR2 YFSETQ. The CDR3 is CASSLQTSNYGYTF. Written as DNA, the CDR3 is TGCGCCAGCAGCTTACAGACGTCTAACTATGGCTACACCTTC.